This TCR beta chain stems from a study of control samples from healthy donors and cancer patients. The CDR3 covers 12 residues. Germline V CDR1 and CDR2: LNHDA, SQIVND (reference sequence). Trimming at V came to 5 bases and at J to 6 bases, leaving 0 bases not matched to a gene. Using immunoSEQ multiplex PCR, the repertoire was profiled, and TCRdb retains in-frame clones only, with some absent. The data hold around 93,000 clones, with roughly 89% observed a single time. The receptor's source is a human donor in good health. The donor label of this sample is uncertain. Sequencing input: blood. V is TRBV19 and J is TRBJ2-2, with 7 bases identical to TRBD1. This chain's CDR3 is CASSQGAGELFF. CDR3 coding DNA: TGTGCCAGTAGTCAGGGGGCCGGGGAGCTGTTTTTT.